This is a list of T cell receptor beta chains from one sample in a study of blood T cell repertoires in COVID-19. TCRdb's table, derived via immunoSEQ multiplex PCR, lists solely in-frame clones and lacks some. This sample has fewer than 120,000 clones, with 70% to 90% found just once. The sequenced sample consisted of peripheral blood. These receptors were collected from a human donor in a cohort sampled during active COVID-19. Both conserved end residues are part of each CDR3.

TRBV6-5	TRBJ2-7	CASSYHRDRVSEQYF
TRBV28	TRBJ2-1	CASSLGGGNYNEQFF
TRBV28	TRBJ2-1	CASSLTTSGSDNEQFF
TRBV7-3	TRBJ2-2	CASSLAYHLTGELFF
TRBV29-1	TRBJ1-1	CSVERGRGTEAFF
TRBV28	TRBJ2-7	CASSLAGPYEQYF
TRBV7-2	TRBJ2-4	CASSKTPWTSGSKNIQYF
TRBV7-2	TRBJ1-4	CASSLGGAGGGEKLFF
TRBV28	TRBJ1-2	CASRRTGGSGYTF
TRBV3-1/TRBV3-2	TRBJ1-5	CASSPGGAGGFNQPQHF
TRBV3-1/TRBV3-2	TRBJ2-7	CASSPGNSYEQYF
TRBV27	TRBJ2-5	CASSRPTGQMGETQYF
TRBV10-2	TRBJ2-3	CASSNRGDTQYF
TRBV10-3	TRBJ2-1	CAISESGGANEQFF
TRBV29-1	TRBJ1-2	CSVEKGQGYGYTF
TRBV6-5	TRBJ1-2	CASSYDTTGAYGYTF
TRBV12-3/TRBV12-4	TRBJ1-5	CASSHVPQPQHF